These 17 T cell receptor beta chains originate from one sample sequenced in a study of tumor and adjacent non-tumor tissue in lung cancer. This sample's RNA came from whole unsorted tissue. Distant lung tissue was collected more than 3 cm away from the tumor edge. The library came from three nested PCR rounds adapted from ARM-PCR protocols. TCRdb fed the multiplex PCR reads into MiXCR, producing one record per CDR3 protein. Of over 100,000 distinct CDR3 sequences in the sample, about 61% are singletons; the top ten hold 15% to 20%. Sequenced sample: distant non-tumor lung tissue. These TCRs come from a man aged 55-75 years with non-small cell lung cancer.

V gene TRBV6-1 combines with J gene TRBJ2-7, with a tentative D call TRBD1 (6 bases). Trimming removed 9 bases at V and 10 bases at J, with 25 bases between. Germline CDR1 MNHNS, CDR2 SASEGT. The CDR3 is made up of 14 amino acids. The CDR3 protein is CASALPGTPYGQYF. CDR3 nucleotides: TGTGCCAGTGCGCTACCCGGGACACCTTACGGTCAGTACTTC.

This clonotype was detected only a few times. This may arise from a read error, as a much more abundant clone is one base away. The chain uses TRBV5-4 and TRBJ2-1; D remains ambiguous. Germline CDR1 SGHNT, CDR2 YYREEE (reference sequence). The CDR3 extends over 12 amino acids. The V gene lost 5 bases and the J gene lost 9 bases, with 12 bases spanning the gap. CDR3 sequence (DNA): TGTGCCAGCAGTAAATGGAGCATTGAGCAGTTCTTC. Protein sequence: CASSKWSIEQFF. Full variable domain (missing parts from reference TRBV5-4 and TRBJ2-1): ETGVTQSPTHLIKTRGQQVTLRCSSQSGHNTVSWYQQALGQGPQFIFQYYREEENGRGNFPPRFSGLQFPNYSSELNVNALELDDSALYLCASSKWSIEQFFGPGTRLTVL.

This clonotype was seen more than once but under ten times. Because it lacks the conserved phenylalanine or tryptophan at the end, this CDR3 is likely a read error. DNA for the CDR3: TGTGCCGGCAGCATCCTCGGGACAGCGAACACTGAAGCTTTCCTT. This gives the protein CAGSILGTANTEAFL. The chain carries TRBV7-9 and TRBJ1-1; TRBD1 agrees at 7 bases. The CDR3 contains 15 residues. Germline CDR1 reads SEHNR; CDR2 reads FQNEAQ (reference sequence).

In nucleotides, the CDR3 is TGTGCCAGCAGTGACAACACAGGGACCACCGAAGCTTTCTTT. It specifies CASSDNTGTTEAFF. This chain links TRBV6-1 with TRBJ1-1; D may be TRBD1 (6 bases). CDR3 length: 14 amino acids. Trimming stripped 3 bases from V and 8 bases from J, with 16 bases between. The germline V gene encodes CDR1 MNHNS and CDR2 SASEGT.

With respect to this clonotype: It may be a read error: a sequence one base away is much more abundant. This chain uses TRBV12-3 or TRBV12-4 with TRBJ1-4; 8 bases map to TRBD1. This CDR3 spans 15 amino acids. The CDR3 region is CASRFRTGSSEKLLF. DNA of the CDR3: TGTGCCAGCAGATTCCGGACAGGGAGTAGTGAAAAACTGCTTTTT.

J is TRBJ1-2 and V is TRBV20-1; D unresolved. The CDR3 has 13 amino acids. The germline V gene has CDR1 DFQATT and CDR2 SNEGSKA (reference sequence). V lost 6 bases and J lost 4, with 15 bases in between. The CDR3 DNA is TGCAGTGCCCAGAGGCCAGGCGGCTATGGCTACACCTTC. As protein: CSAQRPGGYGYTF.

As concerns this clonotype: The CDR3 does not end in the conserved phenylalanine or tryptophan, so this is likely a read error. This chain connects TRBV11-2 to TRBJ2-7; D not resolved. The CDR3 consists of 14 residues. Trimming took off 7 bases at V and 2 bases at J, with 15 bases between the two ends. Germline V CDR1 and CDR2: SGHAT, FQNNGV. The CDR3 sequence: CASNAGIRTYEQYS. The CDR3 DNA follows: TGTGCCAGCAACGCTGGTATTCGCACCTACGAGCAGTACTCT.

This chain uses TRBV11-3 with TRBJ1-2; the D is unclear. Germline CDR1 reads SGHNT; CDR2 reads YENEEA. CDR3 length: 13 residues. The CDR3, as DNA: TGTAACAGCAGCATAGCCAGGTTGGATGGCTACACCTTC. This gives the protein CNSSIARLDGYTF.

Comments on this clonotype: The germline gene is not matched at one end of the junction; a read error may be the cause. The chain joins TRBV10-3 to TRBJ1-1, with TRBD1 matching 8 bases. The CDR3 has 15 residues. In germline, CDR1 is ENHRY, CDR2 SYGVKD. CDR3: CAIRDGTGGRTESFF. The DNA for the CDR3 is TGTGCCATCAGAGATGGCACAGGGGGGCGGACTGAATCTTTCTTT.

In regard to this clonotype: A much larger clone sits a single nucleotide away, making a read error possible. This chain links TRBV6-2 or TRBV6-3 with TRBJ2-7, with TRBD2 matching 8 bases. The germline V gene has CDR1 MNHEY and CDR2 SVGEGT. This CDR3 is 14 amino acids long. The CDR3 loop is CVSSLVAGSYEQYF. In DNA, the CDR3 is TGTGTCAGCAGTCTCGTAGCGGGATCCTACGAGCAGTACTTC.

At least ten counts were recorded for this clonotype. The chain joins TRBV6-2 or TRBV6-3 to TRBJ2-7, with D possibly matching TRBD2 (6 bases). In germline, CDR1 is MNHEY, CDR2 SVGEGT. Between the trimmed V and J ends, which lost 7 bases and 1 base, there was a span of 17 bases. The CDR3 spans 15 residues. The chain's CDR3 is CASTSQDYVSYEQYF. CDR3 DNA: TGTGCCAGCACCTCTCAGGACTATGTGTCCTACGAGCAGTACTTC.

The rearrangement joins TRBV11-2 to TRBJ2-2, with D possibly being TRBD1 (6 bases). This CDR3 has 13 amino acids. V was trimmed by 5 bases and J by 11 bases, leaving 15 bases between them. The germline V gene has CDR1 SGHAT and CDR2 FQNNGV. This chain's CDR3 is CASSLQGACELFF. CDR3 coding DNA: TGTGCCAGCAGCCTACAGGGCGCCTGCGAGCTGTTTTTT. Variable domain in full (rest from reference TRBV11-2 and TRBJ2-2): EAGVAQSPRYKIIEKRQSVAFWCNPISGHATLYWYQQILGQGPKLLIQFQNNGVVDDSQLPKDRFSAERLKGVDSTLKIQPAKLEDSAVYLCASSLQGACELFFGEGSRLTVL.

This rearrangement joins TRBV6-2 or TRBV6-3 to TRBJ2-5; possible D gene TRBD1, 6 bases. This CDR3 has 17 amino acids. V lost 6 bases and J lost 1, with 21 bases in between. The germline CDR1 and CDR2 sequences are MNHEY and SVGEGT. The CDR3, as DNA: TGTGCCAGCAGACCCAAGTCCCCGGACAGTCCCCAAGAGACCCAGTACTTC. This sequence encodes CASRPKSPDSPQETQYF.

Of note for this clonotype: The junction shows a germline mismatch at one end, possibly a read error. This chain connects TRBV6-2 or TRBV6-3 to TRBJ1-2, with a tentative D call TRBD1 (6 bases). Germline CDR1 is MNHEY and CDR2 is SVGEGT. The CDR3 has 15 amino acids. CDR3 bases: TGTGCCGGCAGTTACTCGAACGGGGGCTTGGATGTCTACACCTTC. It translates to CAGSYSNGGLDVYTF.

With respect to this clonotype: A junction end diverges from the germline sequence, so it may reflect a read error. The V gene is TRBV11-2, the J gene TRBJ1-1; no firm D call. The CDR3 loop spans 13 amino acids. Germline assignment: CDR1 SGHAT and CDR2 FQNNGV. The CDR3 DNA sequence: TGTGGCAGCAGCACCCAGATGAACACTGAAGCTTTCTTT. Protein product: CGSSTQMNTEAFF.

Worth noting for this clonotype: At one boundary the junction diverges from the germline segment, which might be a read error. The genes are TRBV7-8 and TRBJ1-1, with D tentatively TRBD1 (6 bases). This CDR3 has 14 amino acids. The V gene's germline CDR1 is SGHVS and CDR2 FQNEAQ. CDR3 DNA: TGTGTCAGCAGCTTGGACAGACGAAACACTGAAGCCTTCTTT. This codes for CVSSLDRRNTEAFF.

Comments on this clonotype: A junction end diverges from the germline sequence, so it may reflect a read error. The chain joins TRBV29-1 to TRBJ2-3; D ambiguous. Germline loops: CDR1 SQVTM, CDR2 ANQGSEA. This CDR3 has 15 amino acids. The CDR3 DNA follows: TGCAGCGTTGGATCCGAGACAAGGTCCTCAGATACGCAGTACTTT. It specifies CSVGSETRSSDTQYF.